This is a list of T cell receptor beta chains from one sample in a study of cytomegalovirus exposure and HLA in healthy donors. Profiled with immunoSEQ multiplex PCR; TCRdb holds only in-frame clones, not every one. Seen here are over 200,000 clones, over 75% observed once, and the top ten hold over 1%. Source material: PBMCs. The receptors originated from a human donor in good health. Each CDR3 is given with its conserved first and last residue. Each record gives: clone size, J gene, D gene, V gene, CDR3 protein, CDR3 DNA. D genes are given only for firm matches. Rows may omit the clone size; those that give it use once, few, many or a size class.

clone_size: few
j_call: TRBJ2-7
d_call: .
v_call: TRBV29-1
cdr3_aa: CSEDKGEDEQYF
cdr3_nt: TGCAGCGAGGACAAAGGGGAGGACGAGCAGTACTTC

clone_size: .
j_call: TRBJ2-1
d_call: .
v_call: TRBV5-1
cdr3_aa: CASSFDFNNEQFF
cdr3_nt: TGCGCCAGCAGCTTCGACTTTAACAATGAGCAGTTCTTC

clone_size: once
j_call: TRBJ2-7
d_call: TRBD1
v_call: TRBV28
cdr3_aa: CASTSGGEYEQYF
cdr3_nt: TGTGCCAGCACTTCAGGGGGCGAGTACGAGCAGTACTTC

clone_size: .
j_call: TRBJ1-2
d_call: .
v_call: TRBV19
cdr3_aa: CASSFDSGYGYTF
cdr3_nt: TGTGCCAGTAGTTTCGACAGTGGCTATGGCTACACCTTC

clone_size: once
j_call: TRBJ2-7
d_call: .
v_call: TRBV9
cdr3_aa: CASSVGPTETYEQYF
cdr3_nt: TGTGCCAGCAGCGTAGGTCCGACGGAGACCTACGAGCAGTACTTC

clone_size: .
j_call: TRBJ2-1
d_call: .
v_call: TRBV12-5
cdr3_aa: CASGKPREVLYEQFF
cdr3_nt: TGTGCTAGTGGTAAGCCAAGGGAGGTATTGTATGAGCAGTTCTTC

clone_size: .
j_call: TRBJ2-7
d_call: .
v_call: TRBV6-5
cdr3_aa: CASSYDGSYEQYF
cdr3_nt: TGTGCCAGCAGTTACGACGGGAGCTACGAGCAGTACTTC

clone_size: .
j_call: TRBJ1-5
d_call: .
v_call: TRBV11-2
cdr3_aa: CASSLGADGNQPQHF
cdr3_nt: TGTGCCAGCAGCTTAGGGGCAGACGGCAATCAGCCCCAGCATTTT

clone_size: .
j_call: TRBJ1-3
d_call: .
v_call: TRBV2
cdr3_aa: CASSVFPGTAGNTIYF
cdr3_nt: TGTGCCAGCAGTGTATTTCCGGGTACTGCTGGAAACACCATATATTTT

clone_size: .
j_call: TRBJ2-7
d_call: TRBD1
v_call: TRBV6-5
cdr3_aa: CASSYNRGHEQYF
cdr3_nt: TGTGCCAGCAGTTACAACAGGGGGCACGAGCAGTACTTC

clone_size: .
j_call: TRBJ1-1
d_call: TRBD1
v_call: TRBV10-1
cdr3_aa: CASSESGTEMSEAFF
cdr3_nt: TGCGCCAGCAGTGAGTCCGGGACAGAGATGAGTGAGGCTTTCTTT

clone_size: .
j_call: TRBJ2-3
d_call: TRBD2
v_call: TRBV5-4
cdr3_aa: CATSGRSTDTQYF
cdr3_nt: TGTGCCACTAGCGGGAGGAGCACAGATACGCAGTATTTT

clone_size: .
j_call: TRBJ2-7
d_call: TRBD1
v_call: TRBV6-6
cdr3_aa: CASSYSGQGAYEQYF
cdr3_nt: TGTGCCAGCAGTTACTCCGGGCAGGGGGCGTACGAGCAGTACTTC

clone_size: .
j_call: TRBJ2-1
d_call: TRBD2
v_call: TRBV30
cdr3_aa: CAWRLAGDDDNEQFF
cdr3_nt: TGTGCCTGGCGACTAGCAGGAGATGATGACAATGAGCAGTTCTTC

clone_size: .
j_call: TRBJ1-6
d_call: .
v_call: TRBV7-2
cdr3_aa: CASSLATGYSPLHF
cdr3_nt: TGTGCCAGCAGCTTAGCCACAGGGTATTCACCCCTCCACTTT

clone_size: .
j_call: TRBJ2-7
d_call: TRBD1
v_call: TRBV10-1
cdr3_aa: CASSESLFQIAGGRPYEQYF
cdr3_nt: TGCGCCAGCAGTGAGTCCCTGTTCCAGATTGCAGGGGGCCGACCCTACGAGCAGTACTTC

clone_size: .
j_call: TRBJ2-1
d_call: .
v_call: TRBV20-1
cdr3_aa: CSARRGNEQFF
cdr3_nt: TGCAGTGCTAGAAGGGGTAATGAGCAGTTCTTC

clone_size: .
j_call: TRBJ1-5
d_call: .
v_call: TRBV7-9
cdr3_aa: CSSSLGSDSNQPQHF
cdr3_nt: TGTTCCAGCAGCTTAGGCAGTGATAGCAATCAGCCCCAGCATTTT

clone_size: .
j_call: TRBJ2-1
d_call: .
v_call: TRBV28
cdr3_aa: CASSPGSSYNEQFF
cdr3_nt: TGTGCCAGCAGTCCGGGGAGCTCCTACAATGAGCAGTTCTTC

clone_size: .
j_call: TRBJ1-1
d_call: .
v_call: TRBV15
cdr3_aa: CATSMRSGNTEAFF
cdr3_nt: TGTGCCACCAGCATGCGGTCGGGAAACACTGAAGCTTTCTTT

clone_size: few
j_call: TRBJ1-1
d_call: .
v_call: TRBV11-3
cdr3_aa: CASSSGRETEAFF
cdr3_nt: TGTGCCAGCAGCTCCGGGAGGGAAACTGAAGCTTTCTTT

clone_size: .
j_call: TRBJ1-5
d_call: TRBD1
v_call: TRBV15
cdr3_aa: CATATGFNQPQHF
cdr3_nt: TGTGCCACCGCGACAGGGTTCAATCAGCCCCAGCATTTT

clone_size: .
j_call: TRBJ2-1
d_call: TRBD2
v_call: TRBV2
cdr3_aa: CASSPRTSGYNEQFF
cdr3_nt: TGTGCCAGCAGTCCTAGGACTAGCGGATATAATGAGCAGTTCTTC

clone_size: .
j_call: TRBJ2-1
d_call: .
v_call: TRBV28
cdr3_aa: CASSSFTLQGGEGNEQFF
cdr3_nt: TGTGCCAGCAGTTCCTTCACTCTACAGGGGGGGGAGGGCAATGAGCAGTTCTTC

clone_size: .
j_call: TRBJ2-7
d_call: TRBD2
v_call: TRBV10-3
cdr3_aa: CAISAGTSGIYEQYF
cdr3_nt: TGTGCCATCAGCGCAGGGACTAGCGGGATCTACGAGCAGTACTTC

clone_size: few
j_call: TRBJ2-3
d_call: .
v_call: TRBV10-3
cdr3_aa: CAIRGQGLAGSQTDTQYF
cdr3_nt: TGTGCCATCAGGGGACAGGGCCTAGCGGGAAGTCAAACAGATACGCAGTATTTT

clone_size: few
j_call: TRBJ2-7
d_call: .
v_call: TRBV5-1
cdr3_aa: CASSLERGLSYEQYF
cdr3_nt: TGCGCCAGCAGCCTCGAAAGGGGACTCTCCTACGAGCAGTACTTC

clone_size: .
j_call: TRBJ1-3
d_call: TRBD1
v_call: TRBV5-1
cdr3_aa: CASSSAGQASSGNTIYF
cdr3_nt: TGCGCCAGCAGCTCGGCTGGACAGGCTAGCTCTGGAAACACCATATATTTT

clone_size: .
j_call: TRBJ2-7
d_call: TRBD2
v_call: TRBV28
cdr3_aa: CASSLGLAGKAYEQYF
cdr3_nt: TGTGCCAGCAGTTTAGGGCTAGCGGGAAAAGCCTACGAGCAGTACTTC

clone_size: .
j_call: TRBJ2-7
d_call: TRBD2
v_call: TRBV19
cdr3_aa: CASSIAGGRFGEQYF
cdr3_nt: TGTGCCAGTAGTATAGCGGGAGGGCGATTCGGCGAGCAGTACTTC

clone_size: few
j_call: TRBJ2-1
d_call: TRBD2
v_call: TRBV6-5
cdr3_aa: CASSYPQSPGGQFF
cdr3_nt: TGTGCCAGCAGTTACCCCCAGAGTCCGGGGGGGCAGTTCTTC

clone_size: .
j_call: TRBJ2-5
d_call: TRBD2
v_call: TRBV6-1
cdr3_aa: CASSVLAGGKQETQYF
cdr3_nt: TGTGCCAGCAGTGTTTTAGCGGGAGGGAAACAAGAGACCCAGTACTTC

clone_size: .
j_call: TRBJ2-6
d_call: TRBD1
v_call: TRBV19
cdr3_aa: CASSVQGLSGANVLTF
cdr3_nt: TGTGCCAGTAGTGTACAGGGGCTGTCTGGGGCCAACGTCCTGACTTTC

clone_size: .
j_call: TRBJ2-3
d_call: .
v_call: TRBV21-1
cdr3_aa: CASSKVKRSTDTQYF
cdr3_nt: TGTGCCAGCAGCAAAGTAAAGCGAAGCACAGATACGCAGTATTTT

clone_size: .
j_call: TRBJ2-1
d_call: .
v_call: TRBV4-2
cdr3_aa: CASSQESLQQFF
cdr3_nt: TGTGCCAGCAGCCAAGAGTCACTACAGCAGTTCTTC

clone_size: .
j_call: TRBJ1-1
d_call: .
v_call: TRBV4-1
cdr3_aa: CASSRAGTEAFF
cdr3_nt: TGCGCCAGCAGCCGAGCAGGGACTGAAGCTTTCTTT

clone_size: .
j_call: TRBJ1-4
d_call: .
v_call: TRBV6-6
cdr3_aa: CASRYVQGTNEKLFF
cdr3_nt: TGTGCCAGCAGATATGTACAGGGTACTAATGAAAAACTGTTTTTT

clone_size: once
j_call: TRBJ2-4
d_call: TRBD1
v_call: TRBV7-2
cdr3_aa: CASSTGQTKNIQYF
cdr3_nt: TGTGCCAGCAGCACGGGACAGACCAAAAACATTCAGTACTTC

clone_size: once
j_call: TRBJ2-7
d_call: TRBD2
v_call: TRBV18
cdr3_aa: CASAQGLAGFSGDEQYF
cdr3_nt: TGTGCCAGCGCGCAAGGACTAGCGGGATTTTCTGGGGACGAGCAGTACTTC

clone_size: .
j_call: TRBJ2-1
d_call: .
v_call: TRBV6-5
cdr3_aa: CASSPTRGGEQFF
cdr3_nt: TGTGCCAGCAGCCCTACTCGGGGTGGTGAGCAGTTCTTC

clone_size: .
j_call: TRBJ2-1
d_call: .
v_call: TRBV19
cdr3_aa: CASSIPPTGYNEQFF
cdr3_nt: TGTGCCAGTAGTATTCCGCCGACCGGGTACAATGAGCAGTTCTTC

clone_size: .
j_call: TRBJ1-5
d_call: TRBD1
v_call: TRBV6-6
cdr3_aa: CASSRGQGNNQPQHF
cdr3_nt: TGTGCCAGCAGCCGGGGACAGGGAAACAATCAGCCCCAGCATTTT

clone_size: .
j_call: TRBJ1-2
d_call: .
v_call: TRBV6-1
cdr3_aa: CATGQDGYTF
cdr3_nt: TGTGCCACCGGACAAGATGGCTACACCTTC

clone_size: once
j_call: TRBJ2-1
d_call: TRBD2
v_call: TRBV19
cdr3_aa: CASSIPSGSVDEQFF
cdr3_nt: TGTGCCAGTAGTATACCTAGCGGGAGTGTAGATGAGCAGTTCTTC

clone_size: .
j_call: TRBJ2-7
d_call: TRBD2
v_call: TRBV2
cdr3_aa: CAGTSGRFEQYF
cdr3_nt: TGTGCCGGCACTAGCGGGAGGTTTGAGCAGTACTTC

clone_size: .
j_call: TRBJ2-1
d_call: .
v_call: TRBV7-2
cdr3_aa: CASTVSATYNEQFF
cdr3_nt: TGTGCCAGCACCGTTAGCGCCACCTACAATGAGCAGTTCTTC

clone_size: .
j_call: TRBJ2-7
d_call: .
v_call: TRBV7-2
cdr3_aa: CASSLEGRGQTYEQYF
cdr3_nt: TGTGCCAGCAGCTTAGAAGGCCGGGGACAAACCTACGAGCAGTACTTC

clone_size: .
j_call: TRBJ1-1
d_call: .
v_call: TRBV18
cdr3_aa: CASSPDLGNTEAFF
cdr3_nt: TGTGCCAGCTCACCGGACTTGGGGAACACTGAAGCTTTCTTT

clone_size: .
j_call: TRBJ1-1
d_call: .
v_call: TRBV18
cdr3_aa: CASSPTTMNTEAFF
cdr3_nt: TGTGCCAGCTCACCGACAACCATGAACACTGAAGCTTTCTTT

clone_size: few
j_call: TRBJ1-2
d_call: TRBD1
v_call: TRBV6-6
cdr3_aa: CASSHGAGTGLGGYTF
cdr3_nt: TGTGCCAGCAGTCACGGGGCCGGGACAGGGTTGGGCGGCTACACCTTC

clone_size: .
j_call: TRBJ2-7
d_call: .
v_call: TRBV7-9
cdr3_aa: CASSSGLPGQYF
cdr3_nt: TGTGCCAGCAGCTCGGGACTTCCAGGGCAGTACTTC

clone_size: .
j_call: TRBJ2-7
d_call: .
v_call: TRBV6-5
cdr3_aa: CASSGRVNGEQYF
cdr3_nt: TGTGCCAGCAGTGGCAGGGTTAATGGCGAGCAGTACTTC

clone_size: .
j_call: TRBJ2-7
d_call: TRBD2
v_call: TRBV2
cdr3_aa: CASSDLLAGDDSYEQYF
cdr3_nt: TGTGCCAGCAGTGACTTGCTAGCGGGAGATGATTCCTACGAGCAGTACTTC

clone_size: .
j_call: TRBJ1-1
d_call: .
v_call: TRBV27
cdr3_aa: CASSPSVAFPANTEAFF
cdr3_nt: TGTGCCAGCAGTCCGTCGGTCGCATTCCCCGCGAACACTGAAGCTTTCTTT

clone_size: .
j_call: TRBJ2-3
d_call: TRBD1
v_call: TRBV11-2
cdr3_aa: CASSGGDRGTDTQYF
cdr3_nt: TGTGCCAGCAGCGGAGGGGACAGGGGCACAGATACGCAGTATTTT

clone_size: .
j_call: TRBJ2-3
d_call: .
v_call: TRBV9
cdr3_aa: CASSVIQGDTQYF
cdr3_nt: TGTGCCAGCAGCGTGATACAGGGTGATACGCAGTATTTT

clone_size: .
j_call: TRBJ2-1
d_call: TRBD2
v_call: TRBV7-9
cdr3_aa: CASSPLRGSGGNEQFF
cdr3_nt: TGTGCCAGCAGTCCCTTAAGGGGCAGCGGGGGAAATGAGCAGTTCTTC